Sequencing of this T cell receptor (beta chain) was carried out in a study of blood T cell repertoires in COVID-19. The authors' processing: Counts of nucleated cells, estimated from reference gene primer amplification, were obtained. The assay was immunoSEQ multiplex PCR, and TCRdb's table has in-frame clones only and misses some. Clone size and V and J calls were adopted from that table, with D and trimming inferred from the DNA. Counted here are around 100,000 clones, 92% occurring once; the ten biggest clones make up 5.7%. Notes on this clone: One end of the junction fails to match germline, which may point to a read error.

The CDR3 consists of 16 residues. Looked up from germline, CDR1 is SGHNT and CDR2 is YYREEE (reference sequence). The genes are TRBV5-4 and TRBJ2-3; 8 nucleotides align to TRBD1. This receptor was obtained from a man between 65 and 79 years old with acute or convalescent COVID-19. The specimen was peripheral blood. DNA for the CDR3: TGTGCCAGCAGATTGGATTTCTCAGGGGGCCTAGATACGCAGTATTTT. As protein: CASRLDFSGGLDTQYF.